Presented here are 22 T cell receptor beta chains from one specimen sequenced in a study of blood T cells in healthy people across ages. It was with a sample-barcoded 5' primer and a J-beta primer mix that a second PCR of roughly 6 to 12 cycles was run. Each CDR3 protein gets one entry after TCRdb re-called the 5' RACE reads with MiXCR. Found here are 1.5 million to 2 million distinct CDR3 sequences, around 48% of them singletons; the top ten hold 2% to 2.5%. Sequencing was performed on blood. These receptors originate from a woman aged 40 to 49 in good health.

As DNA, the CDR3 is TGTGCCAGCAGCTTTATAGGAGGGGGCACAGATACGCAGTATTTT. Its protein product is CASSFIGGGTDTQYF. The rearrangement links TRBV7-3 to TRBJ2-3; perhaps TRBD2 as D (6 bases). Per the germline V gene, CDR1 is SGHTA and CDR2 is FQGTGA. The V and J ends lost 3 bases and 1 base respectively, with 11 bases between them. CDR3 length equals 15 residues.

The chain uses TRBV27 and TRBJ2-1; no clear D gene. This CDR3 contains 14 residues. CDR1 is MNHEY and CDR2 is SMNVEV in the germline V gene (reference sequence). V lost 0 bases, J lost 3 bases, and 6 bases lay in between. The CDR3 protein is CASSLSANYNEQFF. The CDR3 DNA is TGTGCCAGCAGTTTATCGGCTAACTACAATGAGCAGTTCTTC.

This clonotype was seen a handful of times. The chain recombines TRBV7-2 with TRBJ2-1, with TRBD2 identical over 10 bases. The V and J ends lost 4 bases and 8 bases, in that order; junction bases with no gene match: 8. The length of the CDR3 is 15 residues. Germline V CDR1 and CDR2: SGHTA, FQGNSA. CDR3 amino acids: CASSSTSGVIYEQFF. CDR3 coding DNA: TGTGCCAGCAGCTCAACTAGCGGGGTAATTTATGAGCAGTTCTTC.

The chain joins TRBV20-1 to TRBJ2-5; D ambiguous. The V and J ends lost 5 bases and 0 bases respectively, with 1 base between them. Germline V gene data show CDR1 as DFQATT and CDR2 as SNEGSKA (reference sequence). The CDR3 runs 10 residues. CDR3 nucleotides: TGCAGTGCTCACCAAGAGACCCAGTACTTC. Translating it yields CSAHQETQYF.

The chain carries TRBV7-9 and TRBJ2-7, with TRBD2 identical over 7 bases. Losses at the gene ends were 5 bases for V and 7 bases for J; bases not matched to a gene: 14. The CDR3 runs to 15 residues. CDR1 SEHNR and CDR2 FQNEAQ come from the germline V gene (reference sequence). The CDR3 nucleotides read TGTGCCAGCAGCGCCGGGACTACCAGTTCGTGGGAGCAGTACTTC. This gives the protein CASSAGTTSSWEQYF.

The chain joins TRBV7-8 to TRBJ2-5; D gene uncertain. The V end lost 0 bases, the J end lost 5 bases, and 13 bases lay between the germline ends. The germline gives CDR1 SGHVS, CDR2 FQNEAQ. This CDR3 spans 15 amino acids. The CDR3 loop reads CASSLADTVSETQYF. In nucleotides, the CDR3 is TGTGCCAGCAGCTTAGCAGATACCGTTTCGGAGACCCAGTACTTC. The variable domain in full, completed from reference TRBV7-8 and TRBJ2-5, reads GAGVSQSPRYKVAKRGQDVALRCDPISGHVSLFWYQQALGQGPEFLTYFQNEAQLDKSGLPSDRFFAERPEGSVSTLKIQRTQQEDSAVYLCASSLADTVSETQYFGPGTRLLVL.

The chain employs TRBV14 and TRBJ2-7; 8 nucleotides align to TRBD1. The germline V gene has CDR1 SGHDN and CDR2 FVKESK. The CDR3 extends over 16 amino acids. The V and J ends lost 4 bases and 3 bases, in that order; junction bases with no gene match: 11. CDR3 sequence: CASSPRTGNPIYEQYF. Written as DNA, the CDR3 is TGTGCCAGCAGCCCCCGGACAGGGAACCCCATCTACGAGCAGTACTTC.

This chain connects TRBV5-1 to TRBJ1-1; D is unresolved. The CDR3 is 14 residues long. Trimming took off 6 bases at V and 1 base at J, with 13 bases between the two ends. Germline loops: CDR1 SGHRS, CDR2 YFSETQ. The CDR3 bases are TGCGCCAGCAAACCGGGTCCAGGGAACACTGAAGCTTTCTTT. Translating it yields CASKPGPGNTEAFF.

V usage is TRBV7-2 and J usage is TRBJ2-5; TRBD2 matches at 10 bases. The length of the CDR3 is 18 residues. Per germline, CDR1 SGHTA and CDR2 FQGNSA. Trimming at V came to 5 bases and at J to 3 bases, leaving 15 bases not matched to a gene. The CDR3 DNA reads TGTGCCAGCAGCGTTGTAGGGGCTAGCGGGGGCTTGAAAGAGACCCAGTACTTC. It specifies CASSVVGASGGLKETQYF.

The chain joins TRBV10-1 to TRBJ2-1; 9 bases align to TRBD2. The CDR3 loop spans 14 amino acids. With V trimmed by 2 bases and J by 8 bases, 4 bases remained unmatched. Germline lookup yields CDR1 WNHNN and CDR2 SYGVQD (reference sequence). CDR3: CASSEGGTSHEQFF. The CDR3 bases are TGCGCCAGCAGTGAGGGAGGGACTAGCCATGAGCAGTTCTTC.

This clonotype was recorded at least ten times. This sequence joins TRBV7-9 and TRBJ2-5; 7 bases are a match to TRBD2. Per the germline V gene, CDR1 is SEHNR and CDR2 is FQNEAQ (reference sequence). Trimming cost V 5 bases and J 2 bases; bases outside gene matches: 2. The CDR3 extends over 13 amino acids. CDR3 in amino acids: CASSGTIQETQYF. The DNA for the CDR3 is TGTGCCAGCAGCGGGACTATTCAAGAGACCCAGTACTTC.

The chain combines TRBV29-1 with TRBJ2-3, with 12 positions matching TRBD1. CDR1 and CDR2 from the germline V gene are SQVTM and ANQGSEA. The CDR3 length is 14 residues. J was trimmed by 4 bases and V by 3 bases; bases with no gene match: 2. Here the CDR3 reads CSVEGDRGPDTQYF. CDR3 nucleotides: TGCAGCGTTGAGGGGGACAGGGGGCCAGATACGCAGTATTTT.

The chain links TRBV28 to TRBJ2-4; TRBD2 agrees at 14 bases. The J call may not be correct, given that the DNA end is closer to TRBJ2-7. CDR3 size: 16 residues. From germline, CDR1 is MDHEN and CDR2 SYDVKM. Written as DNA, the CDR3 is TGTGCCAGCAGTTCCACACGACTAGCGGGGGGGTTCGAGCAGTACTTC. Its protein is CASSSTRLAGGFEQYF.

About this clonotype itself: Its ends do not fully match the called genes, so a read error is possible. J is TRBJ2-7 and V is TRBV29-1; 7 bases line up with TRBD1. The CDR3 has 15 residues. Per the germline V gene, CDR1 is SQVTM and CDR2 is ANQGSEA. The DNA for the CDR3 is TGCAGCGTTGAAGATAGGGCAGGGGGTGCCTACGAGCAGTACTTT. Residues: CSVEDRAGGAYEQYF.

This clonotype was seen ten or more times. The chain recombines TRBV18 with TRBJ2-5; D is uncertain. The germline CDR1 and CDR2 sequences are KGHSH and LQKENI. The CDR3 totals 15 residues. Trimming cost V 3 bases and J 4 bases, with 15 bases left between them. As DNA, the CDR3 is TGTGCCAGCTCACCCGATCAGGTGGTAGGAGAGACCCAGTACTTC. This sequence encodes CASSPDQVVGETQYF.

CDR3 sequence (DNA): TGCGCCAGCAGCCTTCAGTTAGGGGGAAGAAACTATGGCTACACCTTC. Its translation is CASSLQLGGRNYGYTF. The gene calls are TRBV4-3 and TRBJ1-2, with a weak D call TRBD1 (6 bases). Per germline, CDR1 LGHNA and CDR2 YSLEER. The CDR3 sequence is 16 residues long. Trimming removed 4 bases at V and 2 bases at J, with 17 bases between.

This rearrangement joins TRBV7-2 to TRBJ2-3, with D possibly TRBD2 on 6 matching bases. The germline gives CDR1 SGHTA, CDR2 FQGNSA. This CDR3 has 16 amino acids. The V and J ends lost 2 bases and 8 bases respectively, with 20 bases between them. CDR3 in DNA: TGTGCCAGCAGCTTAACGGGGGTCCTCCAAGTTGGTACGCAGTATTTT. Protein sequence: CASSLTGVLQVGTQYF.

V and J are TRBV6-6 and TRBJ1-2; weak D call: TRBD1 (5 bases). CDR1 and CDR2 (germline): MNHNY, SVGAGI (reference sequence). The CDR3 spans 12 residues. Trimming removed 7 bases from V and 4 bases from J, with 10 bases in between. In nucleotides, the CDR3 is TGTGCCAGCACCAAAGACAGCTATGGCTACACCTTC. It yields the protein CASTKDSYGYTF.

The sample holds a few counts of this clonotype. The chain recombines TRBV4-3 with TRBJ1-2; perhaps TRBD1 as D (6 bases). Germline V gene lookup returns CDR1 LGHNA and CDR2 YSLEER. The CDR3 loop spans 14 amino acids. Between the trimmed V and J ends, which lost 4 bases and 3 bases, there was a span of 12 bases. The CDR3 coding sequence is TGCGCCAGCAGCCCTACAGGGTCCGACTATGGCTACACCTTC. Amino acids: CASSPTGSDYGYTF.

V gene TRBV12-3 or TRBV12-4 combines with J gene TRBJ2-1; no firm D call. The CDR3 is made up of 11 amino acids. With 9 bases removed from V and 13 bases from J, the gap between germline ends came to 16 bases. CDR3 sequence (DNA): TGTGCCAGTAGGACCGCGGAGACCCAGTTCTTC. Its translation: CASRTAETQFF.

The V call is TRBV20-1, the J call TRBJ2-5, with 10 bases fitting TRBD2. The germline CDR1 and CDR2 sequences are DFQATT and SNEGSKA (reference sequence). The ends lost 6 bases at V and 11 bases at J; junction bases unmatched: 15. The CDR3 has 14 amino acids. CDR3 DNA: TGCAGTGCGCCATTTAGAGTAGCGGGGGGTGAGCAGTACTTC. Translation: CSAPFRVAGGEQYF.

The chain uses TRBV28 and TRBJ1-4, with 8 positions matching TRBD1. V lost 5 bases, J lost 3 bases, and 5 bases stayed unmatched. This CDR3 comprises 15 residues. CDR1 MDHEN and CDR2 SYDVKM come from the germline V gene. This CDR3 is CASSRTGLPNEKLFF. The CDR3 region has the DNA TGTGCCAGCAGTCGGACAGGGTTGCCTAATGAAAAACTGTTTTTT.